This TCR beta chain was documented in a study of blood T cell repertoires in COVID-19. The germline V gene has CDR1 MNHEY and CDR2 SVGEGT. The CDR3 is 12 amino acids. V was cut by 2 bases and J by 3 bases, with 5 bases left in between. Produced via immunoSEQ multiplex PCR; TCRdb's table is partial and in-frame only. In the table there are 90,000 to 150,000 clones, around 87% of which are singletons. This chain links TRBV6-2 or TRBV6-3 with TRBJ2-7; D is unclear. This sequence was found in a human donor in a cohort sampled during active COVID-19. The source material was peripheral blood. The CDR3 DNA reads TGTGCCAGCAGTTACCCCGTCTACGAGCAGTACTTC. Its translation is CASSYPVYEQYF.